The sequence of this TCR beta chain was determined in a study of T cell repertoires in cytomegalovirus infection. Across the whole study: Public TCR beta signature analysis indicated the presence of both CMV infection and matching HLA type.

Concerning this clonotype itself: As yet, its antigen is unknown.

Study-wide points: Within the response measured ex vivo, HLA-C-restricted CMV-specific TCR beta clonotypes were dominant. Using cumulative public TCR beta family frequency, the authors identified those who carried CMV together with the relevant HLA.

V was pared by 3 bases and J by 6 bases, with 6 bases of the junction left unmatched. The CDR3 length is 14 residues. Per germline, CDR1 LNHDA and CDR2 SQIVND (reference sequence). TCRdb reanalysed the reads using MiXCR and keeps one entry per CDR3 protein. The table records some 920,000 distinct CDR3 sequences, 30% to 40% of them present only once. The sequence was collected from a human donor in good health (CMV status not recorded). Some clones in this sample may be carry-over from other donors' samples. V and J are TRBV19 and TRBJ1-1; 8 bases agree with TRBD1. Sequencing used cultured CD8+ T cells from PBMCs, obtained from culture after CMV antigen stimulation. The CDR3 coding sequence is TGTGCCAGTAGTATGGGGCAGGGGGCCTCTGAAGCTTTCTTT. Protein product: CASSMGQGASEAFF.